This T cell receptor beta chain was documented in a study of T cell responses to AZD1222 COVID-19 vaccine. In its sample, this clone was seen a few times. Its matching antigen is unknown. General observations from the study: It should be noted that donors were predominantly white British and more often female, and clonal diversity was possibly underestimated. Repertoire samples came only from after the peak T cell response.

Profiling relied on immunoSEQ multiplex PCR, and the TCRdb table lists in-frame clones only, not all of them. The sample contains about 140,000 clones, 92% of which appear only once. The sequencing here drew on peripheral blood, taken 28 days after the second AZD1222 dose. The source is an adult who received the AZD1222 COVID-19 vaccine.

The CDR3 sequence is CAISESALRVKLFF. The CDR3 DNA sequence: TGTGCCATCAGTGAGTCTGCCTTGCGGGTAAAACTGTTTTTT. The chain is built from TRBV10-3 and TRBJ1-4; no reliable D call. The CDR3 has 14 residues. The ends were cut back, 0 bases at V and 10 bases at J, with 12 bases in the middle. Germline CDR1 and CDR2: ENHRY and SYGVKD.